One and the same sample provided the 16 T cell receptor beta chains below, sequenced in a study of spatial heterogeneity in lung cancer. Study-level results: Expanded intratumoral alpha and beta TCR counts tracked tumor mutation counts.

Their cognate antigens are unknown. Time point meaning: sample taken at primary tumor resection. TCRdb analysed the 5' RACE reads with MiXCR anew, one entry per CDR3 protein. Of under 15,000 distinct CDR3 sequences listed, more than 5.5% are singletons. The input for sequencing was lung tumor tissue, taken at surgery. Receptors originate from a female donor with early-stage non-small cell lung cancer.

This clonotype was recorded at least ten times. This chain links TRBV6-2 or TRBV6-3 with TRBJ2-5; 10 nucleotides agree with TRBD2. The CDR3 has 14 residues. V was clipped by 7 bases and J by 7 bases; unmatched bases: 9. Germline CDR1 and CDR2: MNHEY and SVGEGT. The CDR3 loop is CASTMLAGARTQYF. The CDR3 DNA sequence: TGTGCCAGCACGATGCTAGCGGGGGCCAGGACCCAGTACTTC.

This clonotype was counted ten times or more. CDR3 in amino acids: CSANPGSGTGELFF. The CDR3 region has the DNA TGCAGCGCAAACCCGGGATCCGGCACCGGGGAGCTGTTTTTT. V is TRBV29-1 and J is TRBJ2-2; weak D call: TRBD2 (5 bases). The germline CDR1 and CDR2 sequences are SQVTM and ANQGSEA. This CDR3 is 14 amino acids long. V gave up 7 bases and J gave up 4 bases, with 16 bases separating them.

This clonotype was counted at least ten times. V is TRBV7-9 and J is TRBJ2-7; a possible D gene is TRBD2 (6 bases). The germline gives CDR1 SEHNR, CDR2 FQNEAQ (reference sequence). Trimming cost V 4 bases and J 5 bases, with 9 bases left between them. CDR3 size: 12 residues. In nucleotides, the CDR3 is TGTGCCAGCAGCTCGGGGGACGACGAGCAGTACTTC. Translation gives CASSSGDDEQYF.

This clonotype occurred many times. The J gene is TRBJ1-2, the V gene TRBV20-1; tentatively, D is TRBD1 (6 bases). V was pared by 6 bases and J by 9 bases, with 23 bases between. This CDR3 region has 14 residues. From germline, CDR1 is DFQATT and CDR2 SNEGSKA (reference sequence). The CDR3 region has the DNA TGCAGTGCCCAAATCGACAGGAGGGGTGCTAGCTACACCTTC. This gives the protein CSAQIDRRGASYTF.

This clonotype was counted many times. This chain links TRBV7-8 with TRBJ1-6; D is unresolved. The CDR3 contains 16 residues. The V end lost 5 bases, the J end lost 7 bases, and 18 bases lay between the germline ends. Per the germline V gene, CDR1 is SGHVS and CDR2 is FQNEAQ. CDR3: CASSTQSPARNSPLHF. CDR3 nucleotides: TGTGCCAGCAGCACCCAGAGTCCTGCTCGGAATTCACCCCTCCACTTT.

This clonotype was recorded many times. V and J are TRBV7-9 and TRBJ1-2, with a weak D call TRBD1 (6 bases). V was shortened by 6 bases and J by 6 bases, with 32 bases between the two germline ends. Germline V gene lookup returns CDR1 SEHNR and CDR2 FQNEAQ (reference sequence). This CDR3 is built from 19 residues. The CDR3 bases are TGTGCCAGCAGTCCTGCCGGGACAAAGGAATCCGTATTCCTAAATGGCTACACCTTC. It yields the protein CASSPAGTKESVFLNGYTF.

This clonotype was counted many times. The genes are TRBV5-6 and TRBJ2-3; 11 positions match TRBD2. CDR1 SGHDT and CDR2 YYEEEE come from the germline V gene. CDR3 length: 15 amino acids. J lost 5 bases, V lost 0 bases, and 2 bases had no gene match. This chain's CDR3 is CASSLGLAGIDTQYF. As DNA, the CDR3 is TGTGCCAGCAGCTTGGGACTAGCGGGGATAGATACGCAGTATTTT.

This clonotype has a count of ten or more. This chain joins TRBV15 and TRBJ2-2; the match to TRBD1 covers 8 bases. J lost 1 base, V lost 0 bases, and 1 base had no gene match. The CDR3 is 16 amino acids. The germline CDR1 and CDR2 sequences are LNHNV and YYDKDF (reference sequence). This chain's CDR3 is CATSREGTGNTGELFF. CDR3 in DNA: TGTGCCACCAGCAGAGAAGGGACAGGGAACACCGGGGAGCTGTTTTTT.

This clonotype was seen at least ten times. The chain links TRBV15 to TRBJ1-2; D is ambiguous. With 0 bases removed from V and 0 bases from J, the gap between germline ends came to 14 bases. Germline V gives CDR1 LNHNV, CDR2 YYDKDF (reference sequence). This CDR3 has 17 amino acids. CDR3 sequence (DNA): TGTGCCACCAGCAGAGATTTTGCCCGGACCCCTAACTATGGCTACACCTTC. It encodes CATSRDFARTPNYGYTF.

This clonotype was observed at least ten times. The rearrangement uses TRBV12-3 or TRBV12-4 and TRBJ2-1; D possibly matches TRBD1 or TRBD2 (5 bases each). This CDR3 spans 12 amino acids. V was pared by 7 bases and J by 9 bases, with 13 bases between. In DNA, the CDR3 is TGTGCCAGCAAATGGGACCTTAGTGAGCAGTTCTTC. It translates to CASKWDLSEQFF.

This clonotype was detected ten times or more. The chain links TRBV28 to TRBJ1-2; D gene uncertain. CDR3 length: 17 amino acids. Trimming took 5 bases from V and 4 from J, leaving 23 bases between them. The germline V gene encodes CDR1 MDHEN and CDR2 SYDVKM. CDR3 nucleotides: TGTGCCAGCAGTACAAGCCAAGACAATCTAAAGGCCTATGGCTACACCTTC. This translates into CASSTSQDNLKAYGYTF.

This clonotype was observed many times. The chain recombines TRBV6-1 with TRBJ1-5, with a tentative D call TRBD1 (5 bases). The CDR3 consists of 14 residues. Germline V lookup: CDR1 MNHNS, CDR2 SASEGT. Trimming left V 6 bases short and J 5 bases short, with 14 bases between. The CDR3 nucleotides are TGTGCCAGCAGAGGACAAATTATGTATCAGCCCCAGCATTTT. This encodes CASRGQIMYQPQHF.

This clonotype came up a few times. A clone one base away is much larger, so this may be a read error. V and J are TRBV10-3 and TRBJ2-2, with D perhaps being TRBD1 or TRBD2 (5 bases each). The germline V gene has CDR1 ENHRY and CDR2 SYGVKD. The length of the CDR3 is 12 residues. The CDR3 loop reads CAIAGNTGEPFF. The CDR3 coding sequence is TGTGCCATCGCAGGGAACACCGGGGAGCCGTTTTTT.

This clonotype has at least ten counts. The genes are TRBV12-3 or TRBV12-4 and TRBJ1-1, with unresolved D. V dropped 3 bases and J dropped 4 bases, with 9 bases sitting between them. The CDR3 spans 13 residues. CDR3 DNA sequence: TGTGCCAGCAGTTTGGTAGGTCCCACTGAAGCTTTCTTT. Translating gives CASSLVGPTEAFF.

This clonotype was found many times. V usage is TRBV11-2 and J usage is TRBJ2-7; the D is unclear. This CDR3 has 16 residues. CDR1 is SGHAT and CDR2 is FQNNGV in the germline V gene. V was trimmed by 4 bases and J by 1 base, leaving 17 bases between them. The CDR3 DNA follows: TGTGCCAGCAGCTCCCGACTCGTGTCCTCTTCCTACGAGCAGTACTTC. It yields the protein CASSSRLVSSSYEQYF. Looking up the rest from reference TRBV11-2 and TRBJ2-7 gives the full variable domain: EAGVAQSPRYKIIEKRQSVAFWCNPISGHATLYWYQQILGQGPKLLIQFQNNGVVDDSQLPKDRFSAERLKGVDSTLKIQPAKLEDSAVYLCASSSRLVSSSYEQYFGPGTRLTVT.

This clonotype was seen ten or more times. The chain couples TRBV7-2 to TRBJ2-1; D remains unclear. This CDR3 is 16 amino acids long. CDR1 and CDR2 (germline): SGHTA, FQGNSA. The V end lost 1 base, the J end lost 7 bases, and 17 bases lay between the germline ends. The DNA of the CDR3 is TGTGCCAGCAGCTTAGAGTTCGGCGGTTCGTGGAATGAGCAGTTCTTC. Translation gives CASSLEFGGSWNEQFF.